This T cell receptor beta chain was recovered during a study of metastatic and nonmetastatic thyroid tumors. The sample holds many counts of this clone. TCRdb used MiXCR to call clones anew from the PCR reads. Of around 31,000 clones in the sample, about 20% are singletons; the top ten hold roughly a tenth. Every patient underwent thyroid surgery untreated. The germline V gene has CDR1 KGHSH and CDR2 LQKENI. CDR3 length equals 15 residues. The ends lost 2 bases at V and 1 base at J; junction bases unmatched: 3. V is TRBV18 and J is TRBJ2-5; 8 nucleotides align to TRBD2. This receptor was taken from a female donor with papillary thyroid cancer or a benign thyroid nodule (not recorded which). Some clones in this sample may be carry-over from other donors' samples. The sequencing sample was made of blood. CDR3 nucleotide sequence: TGTGCCAGCTCACCAGTTAGCGGGGTCCAAGAGACCCAGTACTTC. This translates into CASSPVSGVQETQYF.